A selection of T cell receptor beta chains follows, all from one sample in a study of cytomegalovirus exposure and HLA in healthy donors. Method: immunoSEQ multiplex PCR; TCRdb's copy keeps in-frame clones and lacks some. The sample lists about 250,000 clones, 65% to 85% seen once, with under 3% in the top ten. Sequenced material: PBMCs. These TCRs come from a female donor in good health and CMV-seronegative. Each CDR3 is given with its conserved first and last residue. The order of the fields is V gene, clone size, J gene, D gene, CDR3 DNA, CDR3 protein. The D gene is left open where the match is weak. Size tells how often a clone was seen (once, few, many) or the class of an expanded clone, and some rows leave it out.

>TRBV28|once|TRBJ1-5|-
TGTGCCAGCAACAAAAGAGGTCAGCCCCAGCATTTT
CASNKRGQPQHF
>TRBV6-1|-|TRBJ2-7|TRBD2
TGTGCCAGCAGTGAACTGGCTAGCGGGAGGGGGAGCTCCTACGAGCAGTACTTC
CASSELASGRGSSYEQYF
>TRBV7-6|-|TRBJ2-4|-
TGTGCCAGCAGCTTAGCCCCCGGAAACATTCAGTACTTC
CASSLAPGNIQYF
>TRBV25-1|-|TRBJ2-2|-
TGTGCCAGCACAGCTAGTCCTAACACCGGGGAGCTGTTTTTT
CASTASPNTGELFF
>TRBV6-6|-|TRBJ2-7|TRBD2
TGTGCCAGCACCAGCCTGCGGGAGGGGAACGAGCAGTACTTC
CASTSLREGNEQYF
>TRBV5-1|-|TRBJ2-6|-
TGCGCCAGCAGCTTGGAAGCGGGCTCTGGGGCCAACGTCCTGACTTTC
CASSLEAGSGANVLTF
>TRBV10-3|-|TRBJ2-1|TRBD2
TGTGCCATCAGTGAGTCCCTGCGGGAGGCCTACAATGAGCAGTTCTTC
CAISESLREAYNEQFF
>TRBV25-1|-|TRBJ1-1|-
TGTGCCAGCAGTGAATGGGCAGGCCTGAACACTGAAGCTTTCTTT
CASSEWAGLNTEAFF
>TRBV27|-|TRBJ1-4|TRBD1
TGTGCCAGCAGTCTCGGACAGGGAACTAATGAAAAACTGTTTTTT
CASSLGQGTNEKLFF
>TRBV6-1|-|TRBJ1-2|-
TGTGCCAGCAGTGAAGTGCGGGGAGAGAAGTATGGCTACACCTTC
CASSEVRGEKYGYTF
>TRBV5-4|-|TRBJ2-2|-
TGTGCCAGCAGCTCCAGAACTAGATTGGGTTTCACCGGGGAGCTGTTTTTT
CASSSRTRLGFTGELFF
>TRBV5-1|-|TRBJ2-5|TRBD2
TGCGCCAGCAGAGGCCTAGCGGGAACCCAAGAGACCCAGTACTTC
CASRGLAGTQETQYF
>TRBV2|-|TRBJ2-7|TRBD2
TGTGCCAGCAGTGAAGCGCGGGGGGGACCTTACGAGCAGTACTTC
CASSEARGGPYEQYF
>TRBV5-1|-|TRBJ2-1|TRBD2
TGCGCCAGCAGCTATAGCGGGAGCGGAAATGAGCAGTTCTTC
CASSYSGSGNEQFF
>TRBV19|-|TRBJ2-7|TRBD1
TGTGCCAGTAGTTCCCGCCGGGACAGTAGCTCCTACGAGCAGTACTTC
CASSSRRDSSSYEQYF
>TRBV9|-|TRBJ1-4|-
TGTGCCAGCAGCGTAGTGCCAGGCTCTGAAAAACTGTTTTTT
CASSVVPGSEKLFF
>TRBV5-4|-|TRBJ2-7|-
TGTGCCAGCAGCCTGCCGGATGCGGGGAAAAACGAGCAGTACTTC
CASSLPDAGKNEQYF
>TRBV28|-|TRBJ2-2|-
TGTGCCTCCAGGACAACAGGGGAGCTGTTTTTT
CASRTTGELFF
>TRBV6-5|-|TRBJ1-1|-
TGTGCCAGCAGTTACTACTTAGGAGTGACTGAAGCTTTCTTT
CASSYYLGVTEAFF
>TRBV15|-|TRBJ2-7|TRBD1
TGTGCCACCAGCAGAGATCCCGGGACAGGGTCCTACGAGCAGTACTTC
CATSRDPGTGSYEQYF
>TRBV14|-|TRBJ2-1|-
TGTGCCAGCAGCCAAGACGTTAGGAGTTTGCATGAGCAGTTCTTC
CASSQDVRSLHEQFF
>TRBV18|-|TRBJ1-2|-
TGTGCCAGCTCACCTACTACAGGCGGGGGGAACTATGGCTACACCTTC
CASSPTTGGGNYGYTF
>TRBV12-5|-|TRBJ1-6|TRBD1
TGTGCTAGTGGTATGGGACAGGGGAATTCACCCCTCCACTTT
CASGMGQGNSPLHF
>TRBV5-1|-|TRBJ2-1|-
TGCGCCAGCAGCTTGAGCGGGCTGCCCCCTTTCTTC
CASSLSGLPPFF
>TRBV5-1|-|TRBJ2-7|-
TGCGCCAGCAGCTCCCAGGGGACCCCCTACGAGCAGTACTTC
CASSSQGTPYEQYF
>TRBV7-7|few|TRBJ2-7|-
TGTGCCCTAACCGGGCGGGATGCCTACGAGCAGTACTTC
CALTGRDAYEQYF
>TRBV29-1|few|TRBJ2-7|TRBD1
TGCAGCGCCTCGACAGGGTCCCCCTACGAGCAGTACTTC
CSASTGSPYEQYF
>TRBV15|-|TRBJ2-1|TRBD1
TGTGCCACCAGGTCTACGGGACAGGGAGGTCGCCCCGTCTACAATGAGCAGTTCTTC
CATRSTGQGGRPVYNEQFF
>TRBV5-1|-|TRBJ1-2|TRBD1
TGCGCCAGCACACGGACAGGGGCGGATGGCTACACCTTC
CASTRTGADGYTF
>TRBV7-2|-|TRBJ2-7|-
TGTGCCAGCAGCTTAGACGGGATCTACGAGCAGTACTTC
CASSLDGIYEQYF
>TRBV9|-|TRBJ2-3|-
TGTGCCAGCAGCCCCAGAGGTGGGGGACTGCCGAGGGATACGCAGTATTTT
CASSPRGGGLPRDTQYF
>TRBV5-1|-|TRBJ2-7|TRBD2
TGCGCCAGCAGCTTGAGGTCGACTAGCGGGGTCTCCTACGAGCAGTACTTC
CASSLRSTSGVSYEQYF
>TRBV10-3|-|TRBJ2-7|TRBD1
TGTGCCATCAGGGGGACAGGGGATCACGAGCAGTACTTC
CAIRGTGDHEQYF
>TRBV7-3|few|TRBJ2-7|-
TGTGCCAGCAGCTTACAGGTGCCCTACGAGCAGTACTTC
CASSLQVPYEQYF
>TRBV2|-|TRBJ2-7|TRBD1
TGTGCCAGCAGTGGGACAGGGCCCTACGAGCAGTACTTC
CASSGTGPYEQYF
>TRBV5-4|once|TRBJ2-5|TRBD1
TGTGCCAGCAGTTCGAGATCCGGGACAGGAAAAGAGCAGTACTTC
CASSSRSGTGKEQYF
>TRBV5-1|-|TRBJ2-7|-
TGCGCCAGCAGCTTGCATGGCCCCGGGAACGAGCAGTACTTC
CASSLHGPGNEQYF
>TRBV10-3|-|TRBJ2-1|TRBD2
TGTGCCACCCTCGAGGCTAGCGGGAGTATTGAGCAGTTCTTC
CATLEASGSIEQFF
>TRBV5-6|-|TRBJ2-1|-
TGTGCCAGCAGCTTGGCCGACAGGTACAATGAGCAGTTCTTC
CASSLADRYNEQFF
>TRBV2|-|TRBJ1-2|TRBD1
TGTGCCAGCAGTGAATGGGGGACAGGGAACTATGGCTACACCTTC
CASSEWGTGNYGYTF
>TRBV10-3|-|TRBJ2-1|TRBD1
TGTGCCATCAGTGAGGAGGGGGCTCAGCAGTTCTTC
CAISEEGAQQFF
>TRBV18|once|TRBJ1-4|-
TGTGCCAGCTCACCCGACTACGCCCAACTGTTTTTT
CASSPDYAQLFF
>TRBV5-1|-|TRBJ2-3|TRBD1
TGCGCCAGCAGCCAAAGCGGGACAGGGGATACGCAGTATTTT
CASSQSGTGDTQYF
>TRBV10-2|once|TRBJ2-7|-
TGCGCCAGCAGCGCCGGGACATTTACCTACGAGCAGTACTTC
CASSAGTFTYEQYF
>TRBV28|few|TRBJ1-2|-
TGTGCCAGCAGTTTATACGGCAGGGGCTATGGCTACACCTTC
CASSLYGRGYGYTF
>TRBV7-6|-|TRBJ2-1|-
TGTGCCAGCAGCTTAGGTTCGAGCTCCTACAATGAGCAGTTCTTC
CASSLGSSSYNEQFF
>TRBV19|-|TRBJ1-1|-
TGTGCCAGTAGTATAGATTATCCGGTGAGGGTTTCTGAAGCTTTCTTT
CASSIDYPVRVSEAFF
>TRBV27|-|TRBJ2-5|TRBD1
TGTGCCAGCGGATCCACCGGGACAGGGGCTCAAGAGACCCAGTACTTC
CASGSTGTGAQETQYF
>TRBV28|-|TRBJ2-3|TRBD2
TGTGCCAGCAGTTCCTTGAGGGGACTAGACACAGATACGCAGTATTTT
CASSSLRGLDTDTQYF
>TRBV5-1|-|TRBJ2-5|TRBD1
TGCGCCAGCAGCCCGGACAGGGTAGGGGAGACCCAGTACTTC
CASSPDRVGETQYF
>TRBV6-4|-|TRBJ2-3|TRBD2
TGTGCCAGCAGTCGAGATAGCGGGGTAACAGATACGCAGTATTTT
CASSRDSGVTDTQYF